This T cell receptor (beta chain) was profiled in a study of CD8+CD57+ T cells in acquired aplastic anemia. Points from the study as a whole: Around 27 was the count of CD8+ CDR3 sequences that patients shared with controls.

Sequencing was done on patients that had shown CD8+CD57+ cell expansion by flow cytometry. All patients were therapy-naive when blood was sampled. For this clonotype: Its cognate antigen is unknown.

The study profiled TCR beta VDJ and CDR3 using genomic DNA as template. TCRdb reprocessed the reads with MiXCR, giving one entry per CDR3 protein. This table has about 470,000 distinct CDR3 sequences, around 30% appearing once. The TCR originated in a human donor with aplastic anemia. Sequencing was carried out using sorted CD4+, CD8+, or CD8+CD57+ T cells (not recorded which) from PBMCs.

In DNA, the CDR3 is TGTGCCAGAGAGGCCTTACTACTAGCGGGGGGCAGGGAGACCCAGTACTTC. This translates into CAREALLLAGGRETQYF. The chain has TRBV25-1 and TRBJ2-5; 12 nucleotides match TRBD2. With V trimmed by 9 bases and J by 5 bases, 16 bases remained unmatched. This CDR3 region has 17 residues. CDR1 MGHDK and CDR2 SYGVNS come from the germline V gene.